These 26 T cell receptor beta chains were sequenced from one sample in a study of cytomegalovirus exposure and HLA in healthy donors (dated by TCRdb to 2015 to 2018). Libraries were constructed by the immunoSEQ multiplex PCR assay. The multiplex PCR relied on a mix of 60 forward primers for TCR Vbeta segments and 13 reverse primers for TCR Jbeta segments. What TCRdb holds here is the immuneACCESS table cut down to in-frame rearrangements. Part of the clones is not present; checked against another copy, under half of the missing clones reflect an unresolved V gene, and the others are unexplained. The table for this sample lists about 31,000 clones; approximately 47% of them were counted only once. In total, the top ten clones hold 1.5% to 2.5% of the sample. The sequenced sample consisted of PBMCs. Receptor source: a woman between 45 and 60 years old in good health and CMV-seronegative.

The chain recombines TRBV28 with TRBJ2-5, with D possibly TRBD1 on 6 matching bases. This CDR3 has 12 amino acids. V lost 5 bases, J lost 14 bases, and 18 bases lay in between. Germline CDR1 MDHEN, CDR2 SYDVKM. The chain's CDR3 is CASSTDTGTFYF. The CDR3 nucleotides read TGTGCCAGCAGTACCGATACCGGGACATTCTACTTC.

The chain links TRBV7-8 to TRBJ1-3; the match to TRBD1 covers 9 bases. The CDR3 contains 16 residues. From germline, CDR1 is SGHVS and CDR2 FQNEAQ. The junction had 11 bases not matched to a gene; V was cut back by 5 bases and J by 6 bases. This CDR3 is CASSPPQGAALNTIYF. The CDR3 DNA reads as TGTGCCAGCAGCCCCCCACAGGGGGCCGCGCTAAACACCATATATTTT.

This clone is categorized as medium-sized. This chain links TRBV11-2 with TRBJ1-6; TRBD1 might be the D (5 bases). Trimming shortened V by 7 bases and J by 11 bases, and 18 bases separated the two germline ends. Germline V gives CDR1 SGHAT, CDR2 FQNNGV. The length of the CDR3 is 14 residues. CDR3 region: CASTLTDLGAPLHF. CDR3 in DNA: TGTGCCAGCACCCTAACCGACTTAGGGGCACCCCTCCACTTT.

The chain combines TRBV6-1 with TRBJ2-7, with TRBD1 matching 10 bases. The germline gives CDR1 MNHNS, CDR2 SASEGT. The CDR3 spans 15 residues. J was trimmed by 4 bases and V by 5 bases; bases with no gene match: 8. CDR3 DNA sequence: TGTGCCAGCAGTATCCGCAGACAGGGGGCTTACGAGCAGTACTTC. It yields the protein CASSIRRQGAYEQYF.

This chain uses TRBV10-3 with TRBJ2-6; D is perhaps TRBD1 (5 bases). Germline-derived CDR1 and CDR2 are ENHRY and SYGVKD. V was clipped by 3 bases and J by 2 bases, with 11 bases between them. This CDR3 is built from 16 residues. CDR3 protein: CAISDRQGAGANVLTF. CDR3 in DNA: TGTGCCATCAGTGACCGCCAAGGGGCTGGGGCCAACGTCCTGACTTTC.

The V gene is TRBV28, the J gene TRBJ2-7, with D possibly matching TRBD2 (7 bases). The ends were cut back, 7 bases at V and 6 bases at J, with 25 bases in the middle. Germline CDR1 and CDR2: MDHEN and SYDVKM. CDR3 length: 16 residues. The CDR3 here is CASTIVSGGGSLEQYF. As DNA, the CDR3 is TGTGCCAGCACGATAGTTTCGGGGGGCGGCTCTCTCGAGCAGTACTTC.

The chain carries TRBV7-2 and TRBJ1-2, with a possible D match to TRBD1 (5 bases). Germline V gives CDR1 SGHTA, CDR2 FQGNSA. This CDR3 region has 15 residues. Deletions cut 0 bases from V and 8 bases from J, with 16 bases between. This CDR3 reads CASSLALQVVEGYTF. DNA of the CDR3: TGTGCCAGCAGCTTAGCCCTACAGGTCGTAGAGGGCTACACCTTC.

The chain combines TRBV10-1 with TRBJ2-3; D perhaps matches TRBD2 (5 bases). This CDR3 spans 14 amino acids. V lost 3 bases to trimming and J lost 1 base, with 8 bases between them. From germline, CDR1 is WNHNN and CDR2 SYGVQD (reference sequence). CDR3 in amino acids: CASSDSGRTDTQYF. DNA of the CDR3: TGCGCCAGCAGTGACAGCGGTCGCACAGATACGCAGTATTTT.

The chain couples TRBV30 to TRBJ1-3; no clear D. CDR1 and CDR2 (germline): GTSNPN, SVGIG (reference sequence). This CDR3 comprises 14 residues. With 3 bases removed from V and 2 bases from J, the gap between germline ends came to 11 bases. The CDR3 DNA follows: TGTGCCTGGAGCGTCGGAGGGACTGGAAACACCATATATTTT. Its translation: CAWSVGGTGNTIYF.

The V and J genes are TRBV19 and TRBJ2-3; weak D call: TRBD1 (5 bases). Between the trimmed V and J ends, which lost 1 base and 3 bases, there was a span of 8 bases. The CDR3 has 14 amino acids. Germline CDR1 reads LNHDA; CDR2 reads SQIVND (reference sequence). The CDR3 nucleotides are TGTGCCAGTAGTATAGGCAGGGCGACAGATACGCAGTATTTT. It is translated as CASSIGRATDTQYF. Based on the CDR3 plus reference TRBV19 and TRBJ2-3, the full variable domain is DGGITQSPKYLFRKEGQNVTLSCEQNLNHDAMYWYRQDPGQGLRLIYYSQIVNDFQKGDIAEGYSVSREKKESFPLTVTSAQKNPTAFYLCASSIGRATDTQYFGPGTRLTVL.

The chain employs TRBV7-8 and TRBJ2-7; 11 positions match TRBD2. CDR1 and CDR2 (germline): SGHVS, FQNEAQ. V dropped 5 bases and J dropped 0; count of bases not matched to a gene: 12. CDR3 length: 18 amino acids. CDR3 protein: CASSRRGLAGGSSYEQYF. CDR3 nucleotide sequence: TGTGCCAGCAGCCGCCGCGGGCTAGCGGGGGGCAGCTCCTACGAGCAGTACTTC.

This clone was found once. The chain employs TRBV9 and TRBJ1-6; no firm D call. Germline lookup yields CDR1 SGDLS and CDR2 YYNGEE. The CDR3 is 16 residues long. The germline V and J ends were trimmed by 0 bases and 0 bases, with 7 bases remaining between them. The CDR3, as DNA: TGTGCCAGCAGCGTAGGGGAGAGCTCCTATAATTCACCCCTCCACTTT. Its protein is CASSVGESSYNSPLHF.

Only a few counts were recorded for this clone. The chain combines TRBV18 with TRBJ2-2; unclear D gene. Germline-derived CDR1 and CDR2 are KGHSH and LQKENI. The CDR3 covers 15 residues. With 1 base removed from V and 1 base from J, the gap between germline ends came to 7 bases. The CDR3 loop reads CASSPRNGNTGELFF. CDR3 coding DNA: TGTGCCAGCTCACCACGAAACGGGAACACCGGGGAGCTGTTTTTT.

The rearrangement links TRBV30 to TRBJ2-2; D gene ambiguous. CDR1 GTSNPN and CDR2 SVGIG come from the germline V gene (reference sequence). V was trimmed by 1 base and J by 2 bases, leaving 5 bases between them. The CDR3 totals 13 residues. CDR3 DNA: TGTGCCTGGAGTGCCCAAAACACCGGGGAGCTGTTTTTT. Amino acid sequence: CAWSAQNTGELFF.

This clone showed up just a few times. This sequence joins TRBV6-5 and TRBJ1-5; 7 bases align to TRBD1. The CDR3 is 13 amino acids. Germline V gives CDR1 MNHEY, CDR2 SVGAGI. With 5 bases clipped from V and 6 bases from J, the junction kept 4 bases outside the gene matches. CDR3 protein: CASSQGQTQPQHF. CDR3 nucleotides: TGTGCCAGCAGTCAGGGACAGACTCAGCCCCAGCATTTT.

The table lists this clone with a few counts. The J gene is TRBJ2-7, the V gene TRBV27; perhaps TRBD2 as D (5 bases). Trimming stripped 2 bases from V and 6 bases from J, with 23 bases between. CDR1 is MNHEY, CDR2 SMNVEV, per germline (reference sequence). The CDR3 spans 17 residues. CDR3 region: CASSLSPSPFGSSEQYF. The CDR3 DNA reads TGTGCCAGCAGTTTAAGCCCCTCCCCGTTTGGGAGTAGCGAGCAGTACTTC.

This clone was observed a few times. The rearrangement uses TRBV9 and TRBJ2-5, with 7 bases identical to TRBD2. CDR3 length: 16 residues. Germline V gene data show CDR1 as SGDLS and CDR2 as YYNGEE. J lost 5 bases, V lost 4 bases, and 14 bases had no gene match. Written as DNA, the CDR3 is TGTGCCAGCAGCCCGGGGAGGACTAGAGGTCAGGAGACCCAGTACTTC. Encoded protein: CASSPGRTRGQETQYF.

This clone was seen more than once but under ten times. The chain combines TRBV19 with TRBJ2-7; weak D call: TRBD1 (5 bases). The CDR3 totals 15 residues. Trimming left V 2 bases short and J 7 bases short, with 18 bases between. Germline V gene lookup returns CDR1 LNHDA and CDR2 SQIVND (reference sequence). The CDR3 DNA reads TGTGCCAGTAGTATACCCAGGGCCGCCGCGGTAGAGCAGTACTTC. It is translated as CASSIPRAAAVEQYF.

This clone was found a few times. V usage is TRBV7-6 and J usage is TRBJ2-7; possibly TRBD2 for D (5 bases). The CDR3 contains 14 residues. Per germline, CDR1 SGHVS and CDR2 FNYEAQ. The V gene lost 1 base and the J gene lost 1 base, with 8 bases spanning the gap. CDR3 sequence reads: CASSLGADSYEQYF. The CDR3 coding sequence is TGTGCCAGCAGCTTAGGAGCGGATTCCTACGAGCAGTACTTC.

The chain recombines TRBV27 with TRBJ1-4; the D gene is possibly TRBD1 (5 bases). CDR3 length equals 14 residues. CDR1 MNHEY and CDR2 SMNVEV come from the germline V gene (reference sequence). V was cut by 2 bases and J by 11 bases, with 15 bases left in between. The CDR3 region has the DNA TGTGCCAGCAGTTTAACGCAGGGCCTGAGCAAACTGTTTTTT. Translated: CASSLTQGLSKLFF.

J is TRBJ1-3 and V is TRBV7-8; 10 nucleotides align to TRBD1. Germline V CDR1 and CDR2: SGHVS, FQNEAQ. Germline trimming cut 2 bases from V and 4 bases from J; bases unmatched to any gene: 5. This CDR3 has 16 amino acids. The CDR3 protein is CASSLRDRGAGNTIYF. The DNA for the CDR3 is TGTGCCAGCAGCTTAAGGGACAGGGGAGCGGGAAACACCATATATTTT.

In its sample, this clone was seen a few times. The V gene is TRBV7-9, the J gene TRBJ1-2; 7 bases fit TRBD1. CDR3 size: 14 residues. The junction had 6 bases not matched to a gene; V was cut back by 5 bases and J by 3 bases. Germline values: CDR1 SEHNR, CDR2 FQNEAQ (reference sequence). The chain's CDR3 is CASSGGQGDYGYTF. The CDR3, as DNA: TGTGCCAGCAGCGGGGGGCAGGGGGACTATGGCTACACCTTC.

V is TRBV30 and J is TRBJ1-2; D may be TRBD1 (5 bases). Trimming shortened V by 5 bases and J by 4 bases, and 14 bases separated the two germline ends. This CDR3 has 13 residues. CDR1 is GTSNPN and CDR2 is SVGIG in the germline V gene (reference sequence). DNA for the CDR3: TGTGCCTGGGCCTCCACAGGTGCCTATGGCTACACCTTC. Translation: CAWASTGAYGYTF.

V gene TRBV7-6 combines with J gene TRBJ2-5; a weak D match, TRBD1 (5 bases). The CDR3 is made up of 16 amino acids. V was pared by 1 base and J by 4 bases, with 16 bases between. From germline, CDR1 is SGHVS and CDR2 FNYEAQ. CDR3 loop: CASSLEWSREGETQYF. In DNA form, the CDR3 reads TGTGCCAGCAGCTTAGAGTGGAGCAGGGAAGGAGAGACCCAGTACTTC.

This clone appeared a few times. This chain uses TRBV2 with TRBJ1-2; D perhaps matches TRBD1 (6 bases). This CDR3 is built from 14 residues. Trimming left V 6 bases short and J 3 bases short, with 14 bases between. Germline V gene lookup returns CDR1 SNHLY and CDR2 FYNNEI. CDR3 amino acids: CASRGTSADYGYTF. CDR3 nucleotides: TGTGCCAGCAGGGGGACATCAGCCGACTATGGCTACACCTTC. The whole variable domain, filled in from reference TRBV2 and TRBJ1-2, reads EPEVTQTPSHQVTQMGQEVILRCVPISNHLYFYWYRQILGQKVEFLVSFYNNEISEKSEIFDDQFSVERPDGSNFTLKIRSTKLEDSAMYFCASRGTSADYGYTFGSGTRLTVV.

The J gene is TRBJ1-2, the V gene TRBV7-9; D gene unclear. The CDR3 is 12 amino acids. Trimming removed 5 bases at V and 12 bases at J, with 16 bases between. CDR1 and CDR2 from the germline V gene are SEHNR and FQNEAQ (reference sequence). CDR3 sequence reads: CASSPANQANTF. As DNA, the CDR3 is TGTGCCAGCAGCCCCGCCAATCAGGCGAACACCTTC.